This record looks at one T cell receptor (beta chain) sequence and its context. These data are taken from a study of technical replicates of blood from several donors. The CDR3 extends over 14 amino acids. Germline V gene sequence: CDR1 SQVTM, CDR2 ANQGSEA. V gave up 5 bases and J gave up 5 bases, with 15 bases separating them. TCRdb's table, derived via immunoSEQ multiplex PCR, lists solely in-frame clones and lacks some. The data show roughly 70,000 clones, 85% to 95% seen once. This clonotype originated in a human donor in good health. Some clones in this sample may be carry-over from other donors' samples. Sequenced material: PBMCs. The chain combines TRBV29-1 with TRBJ2-2, with a tentative D call TRBD1 (5 bases). This CDR3 is CSVKTGMRTGELFF. As DNA, the CDR3 is TGCAGCGTTAAAACAGGAATGCGAACCGGGGAGCTGTTTTTT.